Sequencing of this T cell receptor (beta chain) was carried out in a study of monozygotic twins with inflammatory bowel disease. This CDR3 has 14 amino acids. Germline lookup yields CDR1 DFQATT and CDR2 SNEGSKA (reference sequence). Unsorted whole blood yielded the total RNA, with T cells left unselected. TCRdb reworked the 5' RACE reads into one entry per CDR3 protein, no DNA. Its clone listing holds about 450,000 distinct CDR3 sequences. The sequencing sample was made of blood. J is TRBJ1-1 and V is TRBV20-1; TCRdb outputs TRBD1, but without DNA this stays unchecked. The sequence was collected from a human donor with ulcerative colitis or Crohn's disease, or a healthy co-twin of an affected twin (not recorded which). CDR3: CSARAPMPNTEAFF.